The present entry profiles one T cell receptor (beta chain) with its context. Its antigen is undetermined. The junction does not match germline at one end; this may be a read error. The data originate from a study of T cells in Graves' hyperthyroidism and ophthalmopathy. Amplification yielded TCR beta CDR3 regions, with RNA transcripts as the source. The HTBI primer set served for first-round RT-PCR of the TCR CDR3. TCRdb processed the multiplex PCR reads anew with MiXCR; each CDR3 protein has one entry. Counted here are 650,000 to 800,000 distinct CDR3 sequences, 45% occurring once; the ten biggest clones make up about 7%. The CDR3 has 16 residues. Per germline, CDR1 ENHRY and CDR2 SYGVKD. Study-level points and caveats: The model's output predicted ophthalmopathy at a median of around 7 months prior to onset.

The sample consisted of peripheral blood or thyroid tissue (not recorded which). The J gene is TRBJ2-2, the V gene TRBV10-3; D gene uncertain. This TCR was recovered from an adult man with Graves' disease, either hyperthyroidism or ophthalmopathy (not recorded which). The DNA for the CDR3 is TGTGCCAGCAGTGAAGTGTCCTCAAGATCCGCCGGGGAGCTGTTTTTT. Its translation: CASSEVSSRSAGELFF.